One and the same sample provided the 20 T cell receptor beta chains below, sequenced in a study of human T cells and chemical hapten exposure. TCRdb independently ran MiXCR on the RACE reads; one entry per CDR3 protein. The profile shows 360,000 or so distinct CDR3 sequences, about 6.9% of them singletons. Time point defined: patch test 2, 6 weeks after DPC sensitization. Specified treatment: therapeutic diphenylcyclopropenone sensitization with weekly scalp DPC. This specimen consisted of whole blood, obtained in connection with sensitization to the hapten diphenylcyclopropenone (DPC). These receptors were taken from a young woman with alopecia areata. Some clones in this sample may be carry-over from other donors' samples.

The chain combines TRBV29-1 with TRBJ1-1; 7 bases line up with TRBD1. CDR3 length: 13 amino acids. V trimming: 6 bases; J trimming: 1 base; junction bases outside the gene matches: 5. Germline assignment: CDR1 SQVTM and CDR2 ANQGSEA. CDR3 in DNA: TGCAGCGTGTCCGGGACAGCGAACACTGAAGCTTTCTTT. It codes for CSVSGTANTEAFF.

In this sample, this clonotype turned up many times. This sequence joins TRBV10-3 and TRBJ1-2; D gene uncertain. V was cut by 3 bases and J by 2 bases, with 10 bases left in between. The CDR3 is 14 residues long. Per the germline V gene, CDR1 is ENHRY and CDR2 is SYGVKD. DNA for the CDR3: TGTGCCATCAGTGATCCGAGGTCCAACTATGGCTACACCTTC. Protein product: CAISDPRSNYGYTF.

There are a few counts of this clonotype. The CDR3 is CASSGATSGNTIYF. DNA of the CDR3: TGTGCCAGTTCAGGGGCCACCTCTGGAAACACCATATATTTT. This rearrangement joins TRBV2 to TRBJ1-3, with D maybe TRBD1 (6 bases). From germline, CDR1 is SNHLY and CDR2 FYNNEI. V lost 9 bases, J lost 0 bases, and 12 bases lay in between. CDR3 length: 14 amino acids.

The gene calls are TRBV28 and TRBJ2-7, with a possible D match to TRBD2 (5 bases). Germline V gene data show CDR1 as MDHEN and CDR2 as SYDVKM. Trimming removed 3 bases at V and 2 bases at J, with 11 bases between. This CDR3 contains 14 residues. CDR3 in amino acids: CASSLGARPYEQYF. As DNA, the CDR3 is TGTGCCAGCAGTTTGGGAGCCAGGCCCTACGAGCAGTACTTC.

This chain joins TRBV5-4 and TRBJ2-5; the D gene is possibly TRBD2 (6 bases). The CDR3 has 15 residues. Deletions cut 4 bases from V and 1 base from J, with 14 bases between. Germline CDR1 SGHNT, CDR2 YYREEE (reference sequence). CDR3 sequence reads: CASSMGGERQETQYF. CDR3 nucleotide sequence: TGTGCCAGCAGCATGGGCGGGGAGCGCCAAGAGACCCAGTACTTC. Looking up the rest from reference TRBV5-4 and TRBJ2-5 gives the full variable domain: ETGVTQSPTHLIKTRGQQVTLRCSSQSGHNTVSWYQQALGQGPQFIFQYYREEENGRGNFPPRFSGLQFPNYSSELNVNALELDDSALYLCASSMGGERQETQYFGPGTRLLVL.

This clonotype came up a few times. The gene calls are TRBV7-3 and TRBJ1-4; the D is unclear. The germline V gene encodes CDR1 SGHTA and CDR2 FQGTGA. V lost 5 bases and J lost 8, with 12 bases in between. The CDR3 covers 13 residues. As DNA, the CDR3 is TGTGCCAGCAGCCTCAAACCTAGGGAAAAACTGTTTTTT. Its translation is CASSLKPREKLFF. Combining the CDR3 with reference TRBV7-3 and TRBJ1-4 gives the whole variable domain GAGVSQTPSNKVTEKGKYVELRCDPISGHTALYWYRQSLGQGPEFLIYFQGTGAADDSGLPNDRFFAVRPEGSVSTLKIQRTERGDSAVYLCASSLKPREKLFFGSGTQLSVL.

In this sample, this clonotype turned up a few times. The V call is TRBV6-5, the J call TRBJ1-3; weak D call: TRBD1 (5 bases). The CDR3 is made up of 15 amino acids. Per germline, CDR1 MNHEY and CDR2 SVGAGI. This chain's CDR3 is CASSAGGNSGNTIYF. DNA of the CDR3: TGTGCGAGCTCAGCCGGGGGAAACTCTGGAAACACCATATATTTT.

This clonotype occurred many times. This sequence joins TRBV4-1 and TRBJ2-4; possibly TRBD1 for D (8 bases). Germline V gives CDR1 MGHRA, CDR2 YSYEKL. This CDR3 contains 16 residues. V dropped 5 bases and J dropped 8 bases, with 22 bases sitting between them. The CDR3 bases are TGCGCCAGCAGCGGGAGGGACAGGTCAGGTTCGGACATTCAGTACTTC. Protein sequence: CASSGRDRSGSDIQYF.

This clonotype has a count of ten or more. This chain joins TRBV5-5 and TRBJ1-4; D gene uncertain. Trimming left V 0 bases short and J 0 bases short, with 6 bases between. The CDR3 is made up of 15 amino acids. Germline values: CDR1 SGHKS, CDR2 YYEKEE (reference sequence). The CDR3 sequence is CASSLDRATNEKLFF. The CDR3 region has the DNA TGTGCCAGCAGCTTGGACCGAGCAACTAATGAAAAACTGTTTTTT.

There are many counts of this clonotype. This sequence joins TRBV10-3 and TRBJ2-7; the D is unclear. The CDR3 extends over 14 amino acids. CDR1 ENHRY and CDR2 SYGVKD come from the germline V gene. The V end lost 2 bases, the J end lost 2 bases, and 10 bases lay between the germline ends. The CDR3 reads CAISEDLPTYEQYF. DNA of the CDR3: TGTGCCATCAGTGAGGATCTTCCTACCTACGAGCAGTACTTC.

The chain employs TRBV5-6 and TRBJ1-1; D uncertain. Trimming removed 4 bases from V and 1 base from J, with 11 bases in between. The CDR3 extends over 14 amino acids. The germline V gene encodes CDR1 SGHDT and CDR2 YYEEEE. DNA for the CDR3: TGTGCCAGCAGCGTAAACTACCCGAACACTGAAGCTTTCTTT. The encoded protein is CASSVNYPNTEAFF.

This clonotype was found a few times. The chain combines TRBV5-5 with TRBJ2-1; 9 bases agree with TRBD2. Germline-derived CDR1 and CDR2 are SGHKS and YYEKEE (reference sequence). Losses at the gene ends were 4 bases for V and 4 bases for J; bases not matched to a gene: 6. The CDR3 runs to 15 residues. The CDR3 nucleotides read TGTGCCAGCAGCAGGCGACTAGCGGAGTACAATGAGCAGTTCTTC. Amino acid sequence: CASSRRLAEYNEQFF.

This clonotype was detected a few times. The chain couples TRBV6-5 to TRBJ1-1, with TRBD1 identical over 7 bases. CDR1 MNHEY and CDR2 SVGAGI come from the germline V gene. With V trimmed by 5 bases and J by 0 bases, 12 bases remained unmatched. The CDR3 runs 17 residues. This CDR3 is CASSPLTGDTMNTEAFF. The CDR3 DNA sequence: TGTGCCAGCAGTCCTCTTACAGGGGACACAATGAACACTGAAGCTTTCTTT.

This clonotype was detected only a few times. The chain employs TRBV9 and TRBJ1-5, with D possibly matching TRBD1 (6 bases). The germline V gene has CDR1 SGDLS and CDR2 YYNGEE. The V end was cut by 3 bases, the J end by 2 bases, with 9 bases between. CDR3 length: 14 residues. CDR3 protein: CASSAGAGNQPQHF. The CDR3 DNA reads TGTGCCAGCAGCGCAGGGGCTGGCAATCAGCCCCAGCATTTT. The complete variable domain, with remaining parts taken from reference TRBV9 and TRBJ1-5, reads DSGVTQTPKHLITATGQRVTLRCSPRSGDLSVYWYQQSLDQGLQFLIQYYNGEERAKGNILERFSAQQFPDLHSELNLSSLELGDSALYFCASSAGAGNQPQHFGDGTRLSIL.

This clonotype has at least ten counts. The chain is built from TRBV6-2 or TRBV6-3 and TRBJ1-1, with D perhaps TRBD1 (5 bases). Trimming removed 6 bases at V and 3 bases at J, with 17 bases between. Per the germline V gene, CDR1 is MNHEY and CDR2 is SVGEGT. CDR3 length equals 15 residues. The CDR3 protein is CASSLPIGTYTEAFF. As DNA, the CDR3 is TGTGCCAGCAGCCTACCAATAGGGACTTACACTGAAGCTTTCTTT.

The chain combines TRBV20-1 with TRBJ1-1, with D unresolved. This CDR3 is 16 amino acids long. V was trimmed by 3 bases and J by 0 bases, leaving 17 bases between them. CDR1 is DFQATT, CDR2 SNEGSKA, per germline (reference sequence). CDR3 sequence: CSARGPLQELNTEAFF. Written as DNA, the CDR3 is TGCAGTGCTAGGGGCCCCCTCCAGGAATTGAACACTGAAGCTTTCTTT.

The chain uses TRBV15 and TRBJ1-3; D gene unclear. This CDR3 has 11 amino acids. Trimming pared 6 bases from V and 6 bases from J, leaving 6 bases between. Germline CDR1 reads LNHNV; CDR2 reads YYDKDF (reference sequence). The CDR3 DNA follows: TGTGCCACCAGTCTGGAAAACACCATATATTTT. It is translated as CATSLENTIYF.

The rearrangement joins TRBV11-3 to TRBJ2-1, with 8 bases lining up with TRBD1. CDR1 is SGHNT and CDR2 is YENEEA in the germline V gene. Unmatched junction bases numbered 8, after V lost 3 bases and J lost 7 bases. This CDR3 comprises 15 residues. CDR3 DNA: TGTGCCAGCAGCTTGTCCGGACAGGGTGGGAATGAGCAGTTCTTC. This encodes CASSLSGQGGNEQFF.

CDR3 DNA sequence: TGTGCCAGCAGCAGGGCTGATCAGCCCCAGCATTTT. Protein sequence: CASSRADQPQHF. The chain couples TRBV21-1 to TRBJ1-5. TRBV21-1 is a known pseudogene. CDR3 size: 12 residues.

The V call is TRBV7-9, the J call TRBJ2-1, with 15 nucleotides matching TRBD2. The V and J ends lost 5 bases and 2 bases, in that order; junction bases with no gene match: 4. The CDR3 consists of 17 residues. CDR1 is SEHNR and CDR2 is FQNEAQ in the germline V gene (reference sequence). The CDR3 is CASSPGLAGGTYNEQFF. CDR3 coding DNA: TGTGCCAGCAGCCCAGGACTAGCGGGGGGGACCTACAATGAGCAGTTCTTC.